This T cell receptor (beta chain) was found in a study of cytotoxic CD8 clonotypes in ibrutinib-treated CLL. Study results and caveats: Against age-matched healthy donors, baseline clonality ran higher and tracked circulating CD8+ T-cell counts.

The germline V gene encodes CDR1 LNHDA and CDR2 SQIVND (reference sequence). The CDR3 is 13 residues long. V was cut by 3 bases and J by 7 bases, with 12 bases left in between. Turning to this clone: What it binds is unknown.

Assay: immunoSEQ multiplex PCR; the TCRdb copy retains only in-frame clones and omits some. The sample carries just over 200,000 clones, 65% to 80% recorded once. The sequence came from a human donor with chronic lymphocytic leukemia. The gene calls are TRBV19 and TRBJ1-2; possibly TRBD1 for D (6 bases). Sequencing used PBMCs, obtained after 12 months of ibrutinib treatment. DNA for the CDR3: TGTGCCAGTAGTATTATGGGGGGCTCTGGCTACACCTTC. This sequence encodes CASSIMGGSGYTF.